The entry below describes one T cell receptor beta chain. The antigen is not known. This specimen comes from a study of T cell responses to AZD1222 COVID-19 vaccine. Study-level findings and limits: Just 5 to 7 AZD1222 recipients were seropositive at baseline. The reported proportion of spike-specific TCRs targeting unmutated variant regions was nearly half. Donors skewed white British and female; clonal diversity was possibly underestimated. The span of vaccine-associated CD4 TCRs extended across spike, with dominance at 160-218 and 743-854.

V lost 4 bases and J lost 7, with 11 bases in between. Germline values: CDR1 SGHRS, CDR2 YFSETQ. The length of the CDR3 is 12 residues. Produced via immunoSEQ multiplex PCR; TCRdb's table is partial and in-frame only. The table includes some 110,000 clones, around 91% detected once. The sequence derives from an adult who received the AZD1222 COVID-19 vaccine. The chain links TRBV5-1 to TRBJ1-2; D is ambiguous. The source was peripheral blood, collected 28 days after the second AZD1222 dose. CDR3 nucleotides: TGCGCCAGCAGCGCCGACGCCTTTGGCTACACCTTC. Amino acids: CASSADAFGYTF.